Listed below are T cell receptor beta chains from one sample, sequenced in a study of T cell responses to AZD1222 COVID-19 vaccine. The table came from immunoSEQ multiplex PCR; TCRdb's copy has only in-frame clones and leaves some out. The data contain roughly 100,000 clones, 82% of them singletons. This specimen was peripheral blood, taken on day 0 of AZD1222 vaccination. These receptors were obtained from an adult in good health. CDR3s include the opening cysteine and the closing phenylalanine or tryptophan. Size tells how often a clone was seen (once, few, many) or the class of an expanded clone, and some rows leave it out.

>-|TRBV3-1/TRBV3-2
CASSIYREPPTDTQYF
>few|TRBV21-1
CASSNGSKSYSTGELFF
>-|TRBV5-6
CASSDGGPRRDTIYF
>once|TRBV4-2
CASSRHDRGNYGYTF
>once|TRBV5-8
CASSYSGTGKDEQYF
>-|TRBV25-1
CASSDWGTEAFF
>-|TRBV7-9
CASSLLNRDYGYTF
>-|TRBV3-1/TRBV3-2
CASSPRTSGVYNEQFF
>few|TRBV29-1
CSVETSGNTIYF
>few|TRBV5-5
CASSFGVTSDGYTF
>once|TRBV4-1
CASSQDPTGNYGYTF
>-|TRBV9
CASSPEGYSYEQYF
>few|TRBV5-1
CASSLATSGGYNEQFF
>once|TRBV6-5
CASSFRERSYGYTF
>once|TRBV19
CASSTRGRQPQHF
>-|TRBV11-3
CASSLKGVLHTEAFF
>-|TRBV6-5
CASSHRAHQPQHF